The 30 T cell receptor beta chains reported below all come from one sample, sequenced in a study of T cell responses to AZD1222 COVID-19 vaccine. The repertoire was sequenced with immunoSEQ multiplex PCR; TCRdb's copy has only in-frame clones and lacks some. The table records roughly 150,000 clones, more than 90% of them present only once. The sequencing used peripheral blood, collected on day 0 of AZD1222 vaccination. The receptors derive from an adult in good health.

The chain employs TRBV3-1 (or the pseudogene TRBV3-2) and TRBJ2-3; D is uncertain. Trimming removed 8 bases from V and 3 bases from J, with 12 bases in between. The germline CDR1 and CDR2 sequences are LGHDT and YNNKEL (reference sequence). The CDR3 spans 13 residues. CDR3 residues: CASHGGWTDTQYF. The CDR3 DNA is TGTGCCAGCCACGGCGGATGGACAGATACGCAGTATTTT.

The chain recombines TRBV10-1 with TRBJ1-5, with no clear D. Trimming took 8 bases from V and 7 from J, leaving 9 bases between them. The CDR3 consists of 11 residues. Per germline, CDR1 WNHNN and CDR2 SYGVQD (reference sequence). The CDR3 protein is CASPRCQPQHF. In DNA, the CDR3 is TGCGCCAGCCCGCGTTGCCAGCCCCAGCATTTT.

The rearrangement uses TRBV19 and TRBJ2-1; 9 bases fit TRBD2. V shed 6 bases and J 5 bases; nucleotides not matched to a gene: 8. There are 15 residues in the CDR3. The germline gives CDR1 LNHDA, CDR2 SQIVND (reference sequence). The CDR3 here is CASRQTSGGDNEQFF. The CDR3 nucleotides read TGTGCCAGTAGGCAGACTAGCGGAGGAGACAATGAGCAGTTCTTC.

The chain links TRBV5-1 to TRBJ2-3; either TRBD1 or TRBD2 may supply D (5 bases each). This CDR3 is built from 18 residues. Trimming shortened V by 3 bases and J by 2 bases, and 22 bases separated the two germline ends. The germline V gene encodes CDR1 SGHRS and CDR2 YFSETQ. The CDR3 coding sequence is TGCGCCAGCAGCTCCACTTTACTGCCGGGACGGGACACAGATACGCAGTATTTT. This encodes CASSSTLLPGRDTDTQYF.

V and J are TRBV19 and TRBJ2-7; D is unresolved. In germline, CDR1 is LNHDA, CDR2 SQIVND (reference sequence). V gave up 3 bases and J gave up 0 bases, with 9 bases separating them. The CDR3 runs to 14 residues. CDR3 DNA: TGTGCCAGTAGTATTTTTGGCGACTCCTACGAGCAGTACTTC. The encoded protein is CASSIFGDSYEQYF. The whole variable domain, filled in from reference TRBV19 and TRBJ2-7, reads DGGITQSPKYLFRKEGQNVTLSCEQNLNHDAMYWYRQDPGQGLRLIYYSQIVNDFQKGDIAEGYSVSREKKESFPLTVTSAQKNPTAFYLCASSIFGDSYEQYFGPGTRLTVT.

The rearrangement links TRBV7-2 to TRBJ1-6, with TRBD1 matching 9 bases. V shed 5 bases and J 10 bases; nucleotides not matched to a gene: 9. The CDR3 has 15 residues. CDR1 and CDR2 from the germline V gene are SGHTA and FQGNSA. This CDR3 is CASSVHRGRGSPLHF. The CDR3 DNA sequence: TGTGCCAGCAGCGTCCACAGGGGGCGAGGATCACCCCTCCACTTT. The whole variable domain, filled in from reference TRBV7-2 and TRBJ1-6, reads GAGVSQSPSNKVTEKGKDVELRCDPISGHTALYWYRQSLGQGLEFLIYFQGNSAPDKSGLPSDRFSAERTGGSVSTLTIQRTQQEDSAVYLCASSVHRGRGSPLHFGNGTRLTVT.

J is TRBJ2-7 and V is TRBV27; 10 bases fit TRBD2. The V and J ends lost 4 bases and 4 bases, in that order; junction bases with no gene match: 4. The CDR3 extends over 14 amino acids. CDR1 MNHEY and CDR2 SMNVEV come from the germline V gene (reference sequence). The CDR3 reads CASSWNSGGYEQYF. The CDR3, as DNA: TGTGCCAGCAGTTGGAATAGCGGGGGGTACGAGCAGTACTTC.

The chain uses TRBV10-3 and TRBJ1-1; 12 nucleotides align to TRBD1. The CDR3 contains 17 residues. Looked up from germline, CDR1 is ENHRY and CDR2 is SYGVKD. V lost 4 bases to trimming and J lost 4 bases; unmatched junction nucleotides: 10. CDR3 sequence: CAISGPGQGARGTEAFF. CDR3 bases: TGTGCCATCAGTGGACCGGGACAGGGGGCCCGGGGCACTGAAGCTTTCTTT.

The chain uses TRBV5-8 and TRBJ2-2; D unresolved. V dropped 0 bases and J dropped 0 bases, with 9 bases sitting between them. From germline, CDR1 is SGHTS and CDR2 YDEGEE. The length of the CDR3 is 16 residues. The CDR3 protein is CASSLARNPNTGELFF. CDR3 DNA: TGTGCCAGCAGCTTGGCCAGGAACCCGAACACCGGGGAGCTGTTTTTT.

The chain has TRBV10-2 and TRBJ1-2; D is undetermined. From germline, CDR1 is WSHSY and CDR2 SAAADI. The CDR3 runs to 15 residues. Trimming removed 2 bases at V and 5 bases at J, with 15 bases between. The CDR3 DNA follows: TGCGCCAGCAGTGAGGGGTGGCAGGCCGCTTATGGCTACACCTTC. Translation: CASSEGWQAAYGYTF.

The J gene is TRBJ2-2, the V gene TRBV27, with D uncertain. The V end lost 5 bases, the J end lost 1 base, and 8 bases lay between the germline ends. The CDR3 is 14 residues long. In germline, CDR1 is MNHEY, CDR2 SMNVEV (reference sequence). The CDR3 region is CASSQSWNTGELFF. The CDR3 coding sequence is TGTGCCAGCAGTCAATCATGGAACACCGGGGAGCTGTTTTTT.

This chain connects TRBV5-5 to TRBJ1-1, with D tentatively TRBD1 (5 bases). The CDR3 sequence is 15 residues long. The V end lost 4 bases, the J end lost 1 base, and 14 bases lay between the germline ends. Per the germline V gene, CDR1 is SGHKS and CDR2 is YYEKEE (reference sequence). CDR3 residues: CASSPGTGRNTEAFF. CDR3 nucleotides: TGTGCCAGCAGCCCGGGGACGGGACGGAACACTGAAGCTTTCTTT.

The genes are TRBV6-5 and TRBJ2-5; 8 bases fit TRBD1. The CDR3 is 14 residues long. Germline CDR1 reads MNHEY; CDR2 reads SVGAGI. With V trimmed by 7 bases and J by 4 bases, 8 bases remained unmatched. CDR3 sequence reads: CASKEPRGRETQYF. CDR3 nucleotides: TGTGCCAGCAAAGAACCCAGGGGGCGAGAGACCCAGTACTTC.

The chain is built from TRBV12-5 and TRBJ2-5, with 7 bases identical to TRBD2. The germline gives CDR1 LGHNT, CDR2 FRNRAP. The CDR3 runs 16 residues. V trimming: 5 bases; J trimming: 2 bases; junction bases outside the gene matches: 11. Here the CDR3 DNA reads TGTGCTAGTGGTCGGGGGGAGGGATTAAAGCAAGAGACCCAGTACTTC. This sequence encodes CASGRGEGLKQETQYF.

CDR3 in DNA: TGTGCCAGCAAGGGGGGGGGCACCGAGAACACTGAAGCTTTCTTT. Amino acids: CASKGGGTENTEAFF. The rearrangement links TRBV6-5 to TRBJ1-1; a possible D gene is TRBD1 (6 bases). The V and J ends lost 7 bases and 1 base respectively, with 16 bases between them. CDR3 length: 15 amino acids. Germline V gene data show CDR1 as MNHEY and CDR2 as SVGAGI.

This clone was counted a few times. The V and J genes are TRBV24-1 and TRBJ2-2; TRBD2 is a possible D gene (6 bases). With 4 bases removed from V and 3 bases from J, the gap between germline ends came to 17 bases. This CDR3 has 17 amino acids. Germline values: CDR1 KGHDR, CDR2 SFDVKD. CDR3 DNA: TGTGCCACCAGTGACCCATTAGGGACTTCCTACACCGGGGAGCTGTTTTTT. It encodes CATSDPLGTSYTGELFF.

The chain couples TRBV3-1 (or the pseudogene TRBV3-2) to TRBJ2-2, with TRBD2 identical over 7 bases. The CDR3 runs to 15 residues. V shed 1 base and J 5 bases; nucleotides not matched to a gene: 4. The germline gives CDR1 LGHDT, CDR2 YNNKEL (reference sequence). CDR3 protein: CASSQGGSATGELFF. CDR3 DNA sequence: TGTGCCAGCAGCCAAGGCGGGAGCGCGACCGGGGAGCTGTTTTTT.

V and J are TRBV10-3 and TRBJ1-3; no clear D. Germline CDR1 and CDR2: ENHRY and SYGVKD. Trimming removed 4 bases from V and 0 bases from J, with 7 bases in between. This CDR3 is built from 14 residues. CDR3 amino acids: CAISAQVSGNTIYF. CDR3 nucleotides: TGTGCCATCAGTGCTCAGGTCTCTGGAAACACCATATATTTT.

V and J are TRBV11-2 and TRBJ2-1; 7 nucleotides agree with TRBD2. Germline CDR1 is SGHAT and CDR2 is FQNNGV. The CDR3 totals 16 residues. V was clipped by 5 bases and J by 0 bases; unmatched bases: 7. The CDR3 nucleotides are TGTGCCAGCAGCCGCGCAATAGCGGGCTCCTACAATGAGCAGTTCTTC. This sequence encodes CASSRAIAGSYNEQFF.

A single count supports this clone. V usage is TRBV7-9 and J usage is TRBJ2-2; TRBD2 matches at 8 bases. J gave up 6 bases and V 5 bases, and 8 bases lay outside the gene matches. CDR3 size: 15 residues. Germline V gene data show CDR1 as SEHNR and CDR2 as FQNEAQ (reference sequence). The CDR3 region is CASSPTGGKAGELFF. The CDR3 nucleotides are TGTGCCAGCAGCCCGACGGGGGGGAAGGCCGGGGAGCTGTTTTTT.

The chain has TRBV7-2 and TRBJ2-7; the D gene is possibly TRBD2 (6 bases). Germline values: CDR1 SGHTA, CDR2 FQGNSA. V lost 0 bases, J lost 1 base, and 16 bases lay in between. The CDR3 is made up of 17 amino acids. The CDR3 DNA reads TGTGCCAGCAGCTTAGCGGCGGTCTCCGGGACTTCCTACGAGCAGTACTTC. Translated, it gives CASSLAAVSGTSYEQYF.

The chain combines TRBV11-2 with TRBJ1-1, with D hard to call. V lost 5 bases, J lost 1 base, and 8 bases lay in between. The CDR3 has 13 residues. Germline lookup yields CDR1 SGHAT and CDR2 FQNNGV. This CDR3 is CASSPGRNTEAFF. The CDR3, as DNA: TGTGCCAGCAGCCCCGGACGGAACACTGAAGCTTTCTTT. Complete variable domain (other parts from reference TRBV11-2 and TRBJ1-1): EAGVAQSPRYKIIEKRQSVAFWCNPISGHATLYWYQQILGQGPKLLIQFQNNGVVDDSQLPKDRFSAERLKGVDSTLKIQPAKLEDSAVYLCASSPGRNTEAFFGQGTRLTVV.

The rearrangement uses TRBV2 and TRBJ2-7; 12 nucleotides match TRBD2. The germline CDR1 and CDR2 sequences are SNHLY and FYNNEI. The CDR3 contains 15 residues. V shed 4 bases and J 3 bases; nucleotides not matched to a gene: 4. CDR3 region: CASSVGLAGLYEQYF. The DNA of the CDR3 is TGTGCCAGCAGTGTAGGACTAGCGGGACTCTACGAGCAGTACTTC.

This clone was picked up one time. The V call is TRBV18, the J call TRBJ1-1; 9 bases map to TRBD1. Losses at the gene ends were 3 bases for V and 4 bases for J; bases not matched to a gene: 9. The CDR3 loop spans 16 amino acids. Germline V gene lookup returns CDR1 KGHSH and CDR2 LQKENI. The CDR3 DNA follows: TGTGCCAGCTCACCCTTCTACAGGGGGCGCGGCACTGAAGCTTTCTTT. Translated: CASSPFYRGRGTEAFF. The full variable domain, completed using reference TRBV18 and TRBJ1-1, is NAGVMQNPRHLVRRRGQEARLRCSPMKGHSHVYWYRQLPEEGLKFMVYLQKENIIDESGMPKERFSAEFPKEGPSILRIQQVVRGDSAAYFCASSPFYRGRGTEAFFGQGTRLTVV.

The rearrangement joins TRBV19 to TRBJ1-3; no firm D call. This CDR3 has 15 residues. Germline V gene sequence: CDR1 LNHDA, CDR2 SQIVND (reference sequence). Trimming removed 7 bases from V and 3 bases from J, with 16 bases in between. CDR3 in amino acids: CASTEYGTGGNTIYF. CDR3 bases: TGTGCCAGTACCGAATACGGAACGGGTGGAAACACCATATATTTT. Combining the CDR3 with reference TRBV19 and TRBJ1-3 gives the whole variable domain DGGITQSPKYLFRKEGQNVTLSCEQNLNHDAMYWYRQDPGQGLRLIYYSQIVNDFQKGDIAEGYSVSREKKESFPLTVTSAQKNPTAFYLCASTEYGTGGNTIYFGEGSWLTVV.

CDR3 region: CASSSTGGASYEQYF. The CDR3 bases are TGTGCCAGCTCGTCTACAGGGGGCGCAAGCTACGAGCAGTACTTC. The chain uses TRBV18 and TRBJ2-7; 9 bases are shared with TRBD1. The germline V gene encodes CDR1 KGHSH and CDR2 LQKENI. Trimming cost V 6 bases and J 3 bases; bases outside gene matches: 9. The CDR3 extends over 15 amino acids.

This clone was detected a few times. V is TRBV7-9 and J is TRBJ1-1, with 7 nucleotides matching TRBD1. This CDR3 spans 14 amino acids. CDR1 is SEHNR and CDR2 is FQNEAQ in the germline V gene (reference sequence). With 6 bases clipped from V and 1 base from J, the junction kept 5 bases outside the gene matches. CDR3 sequence reads: CASRRSGGNTEAFF. CDR3 sequence (DNA): TGTGCCAGCAGGCGTTCAGGGGGGAACACTGAAGCTTTCTTT.

The sample holds one count of this clone. The chain employs TRBV5-1 and TRBJ1-6; D not certain. Looked up from germline, CDR1 is SGHRS and CDR2 is YFSETQ. The CDR3 has 16 residues. V lost 10 bases and J 0 bases, leaving 17 bases between the germline ends. In DNA form, the CDR3 reads TGCGCCTCCCGAGGCCAGGCAAGCTCCTATAATTCACCCCTCCACTTT. Residues: CASRGQASSYNSPLHF.

CDR3 nucleotide sequence: TGTGCCAGCAGCCTGGGAGGGCGCCAGCCCCAGCATTTT. Residues: CASSLGGRQPQHF. V is TRBV7-9 and J is TRBJ1-5; D call uncertain. V shed 5 bases and J shed 7 bases, with 12 bases lying between them. This CDR3 has 13 amino acids. CDR1 and CDR2 (germline): SEHNR, FQNEAQ (reference sequence).

The chain is built from TRBV12-3 or TRBV12-4 and TRBJ1-6; tentative D call: TRBD1 (5 bases). CDR3 size: 13 residues. V was cut by 2 bases and J by 10 bases, with 9 bases left in between. DNA of the CDR3: TGTGCCAGCAGTTTAATTTGGGGCTCACCCCTCCACTTT. This gives the protein CASSLIWGSPLHF.